The T cell receptor beta chain under discussion was sequenced for a study of prognosis after radiotherapy for stage I lung cancer listed by TCRdb under 2021. For context, the study as a whole: About 20 stage I NSCLC patients were enrolled in Nanjing, China, between April 2018 and January 2019. Of the enrolled patients, around 15 had newly diagnosed primary stage I lung tumors, while roughly 5 had oligometastatic NSCLC following surgical resection of the primary tumor. Every patient was deemed medically inoperable, 12 to 13 because of comorbidities and seven or eight because they refused surgery. The cohort comprised more than 10 men and about six women with a median age of approximately 74 years, ranging from roughly 53 to 85 years. Roughly 12 patients had adenocarcinoma and about seven had squamous cell carcinoma as the tumor histology. Image-guided IMRT or VMAT was used to deliver SBRT in 3 to 5 fractions at a biologically effective dose of at least 100 Gy. SBRT was not combined with any concurrent therapy in any patient. After SBRT, distant metastases developed in about 20% of the 19 patients at a median of around seven months, while the remaining 15 patients had no significant progression. This study profiled peripheral blood TCR beta repertoires from stage I NSCLC patients before and after stereotactic body radiotherapy and linked the repertoires to distant failure. For each of the approximately 20 patients, one blood sample was taken before SBRT and one after, so the study sequenced some 38 samples in total.

CDR1 and CDR2 were assigned from the germline V gene as SGHRS and YFSETQ. V and J are truncated by 4 bases and 0 bases respectively, leaving an intervening sequence of 9 bases. The CDR3, from cysteine to phenylalanine, totals 14 residues. The CDR3 DNA has 42 bases and is translated from base 1. Two rounds of multiplex PCR on genomic DNA were used to amplify the TCR beta CDR3 region. The first PCR round used primers specific to each TRBV and TRBJ gene, and the primer sequences were filed in Chinese patent CN105087789A. Universal primers were used in the second round of PCR. The Roche High Pure PCR Template Preparation Kit was used to extract genomic DNA from frozen PBMCs. An Illumina HiSeq 3000 was used to sequence the libraries paired-end with 151 bp reads. On the study's bioinformatics: CutAdapt was used to remove raw reads lacking the multiplex PCR primer sequences. Using PEAR, the high-quality paired reads were merged into contigs. By aligning each contig to reference sequences, MiXCR assigned the TRB V, D and J gene segments to that contig. CDR3 sequences were clustered by base quality and sequence similarity to remove sequencing errors. Diversity was calculated as Shannon entropy divided by the natural log of the number of productive TCR sequences. Clonality was defined as one minus Shannon entropy divided by the natural log of the number of unique clonotypes. The Youden index of ROC curves was used to select progression-free survival cut-offs for repertoire metrics, and analyses were performed in R 3.5.3. TCRdb trimmed the raw reads at Q25, called clones with MiXCR and kept productive beta chains. Identical CDR3 protein sequences are pooled into one entry, listed with their most common genes and DNA. The V and J calls shown here were made by TCRdb, not taken from the authors' results. This sample holds about 24,000 distinct CDR3 sequences; under 40% were observed only once. The ten largest clones add up to approximately 60% of the sample.

This clonotype has at least ten counts. Its antigen is currently not known. Within one base of it there is no much larger clone, and no base qualities were kept. A history of other malignancies or of prior chemotherapy or radiotherapy was absent in all patients, and node-negative disease was shown on CT and PET/CT in all patients. At each of two time points, six milliliters of peripheral venous blood were collected into EDTA tubes. Ficoll-Paque Plus density-gradient centrifugation was used to isolate PBMCs. Right after collection, samples were kept at -80 degrees C until analysis. What the research found in general, with its limitations: The small cohort and short follow-up limited the study, so independent validation of the findings is needed. A decrease in unique TCR clone counts was observed after SBRT (median about 10,000 before versus around 6,200 after; Wilcoxon paired P=0.011). Tumor specificity of expanded TCR clones was not determined. Post-SBRT Shannon entropy and its change from baseline were lower in patients who developed distant metastases; baseline Shannon entropy was not associated with metastases. All reported P values were unadjusted for multiple comparisons. TRBV and TRBJ usage frequencies reportedly differed by metastasis status, in two V genes at baseline and in under 10 V and two J genes after SBRT.

The sequence was collected from a donor at least 50 years old with non-small cell lung cancer. The V and J segments used are TRBV5-1 and TRBJ2-3, with the D gene not clear enough to name. The source material was PBMCs, sampled before or after stereotactic body radiation therapy (not recorded which). The CDR3 reads CASSPTVSTDTQYF. The DNA is TGCGCCAGCAGCCCTACCGTAAGCACAGATACGCAGTATTTT.